This T cell receptor beta chain was identified in a study of blood T cell repertoires in COVID-19 (dated by TCRdb to the early 2020s). Context from the whole study: Collaborator samples came from the United States, Italy and Spain and covered acute and convalescent phases of COVID-19. The material from the prospective study consisted of cDNA or gDNA derived from T cells, B-cell-depleted T cells, or PBMCs. The dataset comprised deeply sampled blood TCRbeta repertoires from subjects exposed to, actively infected with, or recovered from COVID-19. The repertoires were made available in a free public database intended to serve as a resource for research on the immune response to SARS-CoV-2. Samples came from the ongoing ImmuneRACE study (first 160 participants) plus 1,254 subjects from 6 global collaborators. The sample metadata nearly always contained a de-identified subject ID, COVID-19 status, age in years and sex. HLA class I and class II types, where available, came from metadata supplied by the sample provider rather than from assay-based typing. Findings and caveats that apply to the study as a whole: The quantity of clinical and demographic metadata differed by source and by participant and was supplied without curation.

TCRbeta CDR3 regions were amplified from genomic DNA using the immunoSEQ Assay, a bias-controlled multiplex PCR. The paper's data handling went like this. The number of nucleated cells in each sample was estimated from the amplification of reference gene primers within the assay. Sequence reads were collapsed and filtered to measure the absolute abundance of every unique TCRbeta CDR3 rearrangement. Productive Simpson clonality was computed per sample as the square root of Simpson's diversity index over productive rearrangements. TCRdb stores this immuneACCESS table with in-frame sequences only. Part of the clones is absent; in the studies checked, under half of the shortfall reflects unresolved V genes, and no reason is known for the rest. That table furnishes V, J and clone size, whereas the DNA furnished D and trimming. The sample yields more than 200,000 clones; 85% to 90% were counted once. The ten biggest clones cover roughly 2.5% of the sample.

A remark on this clone: Its specific antigen is unknown. It has no much larger one-base neighbor in the sample; base qualities were not kept.

The CDR3 runs 12 amino acids, cysteine and phenylalanine included. The only DNA kept is the CDR3, 36 bases in frame from the first base. The V and J ends are trimmed by 4 bases and 8 bases, leaving 11 bases between them. The CDR1 and CDR2 encoded by the germline V gene are MGHDK and SYGVNS. In Seattle, one collaborating source enrolled patients while the infection was active and tracked those patients longitudinally over the course of disease. Each collaborating institution followed its own protocols to collect whole blood in K2EDTA tubes. For TCRbeta analysis, collaborator samples were shipped as frozen whole blood, as isolated PBMCs, or as DNA extracted from either sample type.

In this chain, TRBV25-1 is recombined with TRBJ1-2; TRBD1 is perhaps the D gene, given 5 matching bases. This TCR derives from a man aged 25-40 years with COVID-19, enrolled during active disease. Sequencing used peripheral blood. At the DNA level, the sequence is TGTGCCAGCAGTGCCCCCCGGGGGGGCTACACCTTC. This is translated as CASSAPRGGYTF.